Each of the 9 T cell receptor beta chains below was sequenced from the same sample in a study of cytomegalovirus exposure and HLA in healthy donors. Primers included in the PCR were 60 Vbeta and 13 Jbeta primers. The protocol was immunoSEQ multiplex PCR, while the TCRdb copy is restricted to in-frame clones and leaves out a portion. The table lists approximately 200,000 clones, around 81% of them singletons. What was sequenced was PBMCs. Every receptor here comes from a woman under 30 in good health and CMV-seropositive.

The chain combines TRBV7-9 with TRBJ2-3; 13 nucleotides match TRBD2. Losses at the gene ends were 6 bases for V and 0 bases for J; bases not matched to a gene: 6. The CDR3 spans 17 residues. CDR1 and CDR2 from the germline V gene are SEHNR and FQNEAQ (reference sequence). CDR3 sequence reads: CASRGLAGKLSTDTQYF. DNA for the CDR3: TGTGCCAGCAGGGGACTAGCGGGGAAGCTTAGCACAGATACGCAGTATTTT.

This clone has a handful of counts. V usage is TRBV1 and J usage is TRBJ2-7; TRBD2, as called in the table, went unchecked against the DNA. TRBV1 represents a pseudogene. The CDR3 consists of 14 residues. CDR3: CTSSPGTSGHEQYV. The CDR3 DNA sequence: TGCACCAGCAGCCCCGGGACTAGCGGGCACGAGCAGTACGTC.

The chain is built from TRBV10-1 and TRBJ2-7; possibly TRBD2 for D (5 bases). The CDR3 has 15 residues. CDR1 is WNHNN and CDR2 is SYGVQD in the germline V gene (reference sequence). Trimming took off 0 bases at V and 0 bases at J, with 9 bases between the two ends. The CDR3 sequence: CASSESLAGSYEQYF. The CDR3 DNA reads as TGCGCCAGCAGTGAGTCTCTAGCTGGCTCCTACGAGCAGTACTTC.

The chain has TRBV5-1 and TRBJ2-5; 11 bases agree with TRBD2. CDR1 is SGHRS and CDR2 is YFSETQ in the germline V gene. This CDR3 comprises 17 residues. V shed 4 bases, J shed 5 bases, and the junction held 13 bases outside the gene matches. The CDR3 DNA reads TGCGCCAGCAGCCCGCGGGGTAGCGGGGGGGTCTTGGAGACCCAGTACTTC. Protein sequence: CASSPRGSGGVLETQYF.

This clone appeared a few times. The chain carries TRBV5-6 and TRBJ1-4; 9 bases map to TRBD1. Germline trimming cut 3 bases from V and 8 bases from J; bases unmatched to any gene: 8. CDR1 is SGHDT and CDR2 is YYEEEE in the germline V gene. The CDR3 has 15 residues. CDR3 protein: CASSSGQGRREKLFF. The DNA for the CDR3 is TGTGCCAGCAGCTCGGGACAGGGAAGGCGAGAAAAACTGTTTTTT.

This chain joins TRBV28 and TRBJ2-5; 7 bases line up with TRBD2. The V gene end was trimmed by 11 bases and the J gene end by 1 base; junction bases not matched to a gene: 16. The CDR3 loop spans 16 amino acids. Germline V gives CDR1 MDHEN, CDR2 SYDVKM. The CDR3 sequence is CASQPYSGAIQETQYF. The CDR3, as DNA: TGTGCCTCCCAACCCTACAGCGGGGCCATCCAAGAGACCCAGTACTTC.

This chain links TRBV7-9 with TRBJ2-3, with TRBD2 identical over 15 bases. Looked up from germline, CDR1 is SEHNR and CDR2 is FQNEAQ (reference sequence). The CDR3 has 17 residues. The V and J ends lost 3 bases and 6 bases, in that order; junction bases with no gene match: 7. CDR3 residues: CASSLRTSGGALDTQYF. CDR3 sequence (DNA): TGTGCCAGCAGCTTGCGGACTAGCGGGGGGGCCTTGGATACGCAGTATTTT.

The chain is built from TRBV4-2 and TRBJ2-1; D is unresolved. Trimming took 4 bases from V and 5 from J, leaving 9 bases between them. The CDR3 length is 13 residues. Germline V gene lookup returns CDR1 LGHNA and CDR2 YNFKEQ. In nucleotides, the CDR3 is TGTGCCAGCAGCCGCCCCGGAGACAATGAGCAGTTCTTC. It yields the protein CASSRPGDNEQFF.

This clone appeared once. The genes are TRBV6-1 and TRBJ1-1; D not certain. V lost 6 bases to trimming and J lost 3 bases, with 11 bases between them. The germline CDR1 and CDR2 sequences are MNHNS and SASEGT. This CDR3 has 13 amino acids. This chain's CDR3 is CASRSVGDTEAFF. CDR3 bases: TGTGCCAGCAGGTCCGTCGGGGACACTGAAGCTTTCTTT.